These 19 T cell receptor beta chains were all obtained from the same sample, sequenced in a study of CD8+CD57+ T cells in acquired aplastic anemia. Genomic DNA, the template, was used for profiling of the TCR beta VDJ and CDR3. TCRdb passed the reads through MiXCR, listing each CDR3 protein once. The sample lists more than 150,000 distinct CDR3 sequences, approximately 46% occurring once. Sequences were obtained from sorted CD4+, CD8+, or CD8+CD57+ T cells (not recorded which) from PBMCs. The origin of the receptors is a human donor in good health.

This clonotype came up many times. The CDR3 bases are TGTGCCAGCAGCTTAGTTTCCAATGAGCAGTTCTTC. This gives the protein CASSLVSNEQFF. The gene calls are TRBV7-9 and TRBJ2-1; D not resolved. The V gene lost 1 base and the J gene lost 6 bases, with 4 bases spanning the gap. This CDR3 contains 12 residues. Germline V lookup: CDR1 SEHNR, CDR2 FQNEAQ (reference sequence).

This clonotype came up a few times. The chain joins TRBV7-9 to TRBJ2-7; D gene uncertain. The CDR3 spans 11 residues. CDR1 is SEHNR, CDR2 FQNEAQ, per germline (reference sequence). Trimming shortened V by 5 bases and J by 5 bases, and 7 bases separated the two germline ends. CDR3 region: CASSPAHEQYF. In DNA, the CDR3 is TGTGCCAGCAGCCCCGCCCACGAGCAGTACTTC.

This clonotype was seen repeatedly, ten times or more. This chain links TRBV28 with TRBJ2-7; unclear D gene. This CDR3 has 14 residues. CDR1 is MDHEN, CDR2 SYDVKM, per germline. Trimming stripped 4 bases from V and 6 bases from J, with 16 bases between. In nucleotides, the CDR3 is TGTGCCAGCAGTTCTTACTCGTACGGTGCCGAGCAGTACTTC. This encodes CASSSYSYGAEQYF.

V is TRBV10-2 and J is TRBJ2-1, with no clear D. The CDR3 is made up of 12 amino acids. Germline lookup yields CDR1 WSHSY and CDR2 SAAADI. The V end lost 4 bases, the J end lost 7 bases, and 8 bases lay between the germline ends. The CDR3 spells CASSVSLNEQFF. CDR3 in DNA: TGCGCCAGCAGTGTATCGTTAAATGAGCAGTTCTTC.

This clonotype was observed many times. This chain connects TRBV5-1 to TRBJ1-3; D gene uncertain. The CDR3 totals 13 residues. V was trimmed by 3 bases and J by 0 bases, leaving 4 bases between them. In germline, CDR1 is SGHRS, CDR2 YFSETQ. The CDR3 protein is CASSWRSGNTIYF. CDR3 coding DNA: TGCGCCAGCAGCTGGCGCTCTGGAAACACCATATATTTT.

The chain joins TRBV11-1 to TRBJ2-3, with 9 bases identical to TRBD1. The ends lost 6 bases at V and 3 bases at J; junction bases unmatched: 10. Per the germline V gene, CDR1 is SGHAT and CDR2 is FQDESV (reference sequence). The CDR3 covers 16 residues. The CDR3 sequence: CASRLDRDRDTDTQYF. The CDR3 DNA reads as TGTGCCAGCAGGCTCGACCGGGACAGGGATACAGATACGCAGTATTTT.

This rearrangement joins TRBV20-1 to TRBJ2-1; D remains unclear. Trimming removed 0 bases from V and 7 bases from J, with 7 bases in between. This CDR3 region has 12 residues. Germline lookup yields CDR1 DFQATT and CDR2 SNEGSKA (reference sequence). CDR3 DNA: TGCAGTGCTAGAGATTTAGAAAATGAGCAGTTCTTC. Its translation is CSARDLENEQFF.

The V and J genes are TRBV10-3 and TRBJ1-5; D may be TRBD1 (5 bases). Trimming stripped 3 bases from V and 2 bases from J, with 11 bases between. CDR1 is ENHRY, CDR2 SYGVKD, per germline. The CDR3 extends over 15 amino acids. The CDR3 here is CAISDGGVGNQPQHF. CDR3 sequence (DNA): TGTGCCATCAGTGACGGAGGGGTTGGCAATCAGCCCCAGCATTTT.

Ten or more counts support this clonotype. This chain joins TRBV15 and TRBJ2-1; 9 bases fit TRBD2. The V segment lost 6 bases and the J segment 0 bases; nucleotides outside the gene matches: 3. The CDR3 runs to 15 residues. In germline, CDR1 is LNHNV, CDR2 YYDKDF (reference sequence). In DNA, the CDR3 is TGTGCCACCAGGCTTAGCGGGAGCTCCTACAATGAGCAGTTCTTC. It translates to CATRLSGSSYNEQFF.

This clonotype was observed a handful of times. The CDR3 bases are TGTGCCAGCAGTGAGCTAGGACAGGTGGGGACCCAGTACTTC. It yields the protein CASSELGQVGTQYF. The chain uses TRBV25-1 and TRBJ2-5, with 7 bases fitting TRBD1. V trimming: 3 bases; J trimming: 7 bases; junction bases outside the gene matches: 8. Looked up from germline, CDR1 is MGHDK and CDR2 is SYGVNS. The CDR3 has 14 residues. The complete variable domain, with remaining parts taken from reference TRBV25-1 and TRBJ2-5, reads EADIYQTPRYLVIGTGKKITLECSQTMGHDKMYWYQQDPGMELHLIHYSYGVNSTEKGDLSSESTVSRIRTEHFPLTLESARPSHTSQYLCASSELGQVGTQYFGPGTRLLVL.

CDR3 bases: TGTGCCAGCAGTGAGCCGGGACTAGCGAGAGAGACCCAGTACTTC. It is translated as CASSEPGLARETQYF. The chain combines TRBV2 with TRBJ2-5; 10 bases are shared with TRBD2. V was clipped by 3 bases and J by 4 bases; unmatched bases: 5. From germline, CDR1 is SNHLY and CDR2 FYNNEI. This CDR3 spans 15 amino acids.

V is TRBV7-6 and J is TRBJ1-5; unclear D gene. The CDR3 runs to 17 residues. Germline assignment: CDR1 SGHVS and CDR2 FNYEAQ. V lost 1 base, J lost 4 bases, and 17 bases lay in between. The CDR3 spells CASSLEAGRTGNQPQHF. CDR3 DNA sequence: TGTGCCAGCAGCTTAGAGGCGGGCAGGACGGGAAATCAGCCCCAGCATTTT. Complete variable domain (other parts from reference TRBV7-6 and TRBJ1-5): GAGVSQSPRYKVTKRGQDVALRCDPISGHVSLYWYRQALGQGPEFLTYFNYEAQQDKSGLPNDRFSAERPEGSISTLTIQRTEQRDSAMYRCASSLEAGRTGNQPQHFGDGTRLSIL.

The chain joins TRBV19 to TRBJ2-5; 8 bases fit TRBD1. CDR3 length: 16 residues. Per germline, CDR1 LNHDA and CDR2 SQIVND (reference sequence). The trim removed 5 bases at V and 4 bases at J, leaving 12 bases unmatched. The CDR3 protein is CASSPDRASWVETQYF. The CDR3 region has the DNA TGTGCCAGTAGTCCGGACAGGGCCTCGTGGGTAGAGACCCAGTACTTC.

The rearrangement links TRBV5-6 to TRBJ2-7, with 8 bases that match TRBD2. The J call is uncertain, as TRBJ2-1 better fits the DNA end. Germline values: CDR1 SGHDT, CDR2 YYEEEE. This CDR3 has 13 residues. The CDR3 protein is CASTSGAYNEQFF. In nucleotides, the CDR3 is TGTGCCAGTACTAGCGGAGCCTACAATGAGCAGTTCTTC.

The chain links TRBV5-1 to TRBJ2-7, with TRBD1 matching 8 bases. Germline assignment: CDR1 SGHRS and CDR2 YFSETQ. With 6 bases clipped from V and 0 bases from J, the junction kept 2 bases outside the gene matches. This CDR3 spans 13 amino acids. CDR3 DNA sequence: TGCGCCAGCACCGGGACAGGCTCCTACGAGCAGTACTTC. Translation gives CASTGTGSYEQYF.

The chain carries TRBV6-4 and TRBJ2-2, with 8 bases that match TRBD1. The CDR3 totals 14 residues. The germline V gene encodes CDR1 MRHNA and CDR2 SNTAGT. The J segment lost 3 bases and the V segment lost 8 bases, leaving 5 bases of the junction unmatched. In DNA form, the CDR3 reads TGTGCCAGCCGTAAGACAGGGGACACCGGGGAGCTGTTTTTT. Residues: CASRKTGDTGELFF.

This clonotype came up once. J is TRBJ2-3 and V is TRBV20-1; D not resolved. Germline CDR1 is DFQATT and CDR2 is SNEGSKA (reference sequence). This CDR3 spans 8 amino acids. The DNA for the CDR3 is TGCAGCACAGATACGCAGTATTTT. Protein: CSTDTQYF.

The chain links TRBV29-1 to TRBJ2-7; 9 nucleotides align to TRBD1. The germline V gene has CDR1 SQVTM and CDR2 ANQGSEA. The CDR3 covers 13 residues. V gave up 4 bases and J gave up 5 bases; unmatched junction bases: 6. The CDR3 sequence: CSVASGTGHEQYF. In DNA form, the CDR3 reads TGCAGCGTTGCATCGGGGACAGGGCACGAGCAGTACTTC.

This clonotype was seen a few times. J is TRBJ1-6 and V is TRBV12-3 or TRBV12-4; 7 bases are a match to TRBD1. There are 14 residues in the CDR3. V trimming: 8 bases; J trimming: 7 bases; junction bases outside the gene matches: 8. The CDR3 here is CASQWDSTNSPLHF. The DNA for the CDR3 is TGTGCCAGCCAATGGGACAGCACGAATTCACCCCTCCACTTT.